The clone carrying this T cell receptor (beta chain) was seen only a few times. What it recognizes is unknown. The data derive from a study of blood T cells in healthy people across ages. A minimum of 7 million PBMCs was isolated per sample. Total RNA was isolated from each sample in quantities of at least 6 micrograms. A second PCR, run for roughly 7 to 11 cycles, used a sample-barcoded 5' primer plus a J-beta primer mix. TCRdb called the 5' RACE reads again in MiXCR, with one record for every CDR3 protein. Of about 640,000 distinct CDR3 sequences listed, approximately 40% are singletons. Study-level findings and limits: Percentage of naive T cells showed a strong correlation with TCR beta diversity.

CDR3 length: 17 residues. Germline V lookup: CDR1 MDHEN, CDR2 SYDVKM. Trimming stripped 3 bases from V and 5 bases from J, with 20 bases between. This clonotype was sampled from a man aged 80 or over in good health. The chain links TRBV28 to TRBJ2-1; maybe TRBD2 (6 bases). Specimen: blood. The CDR3 DNA reads TGTGCCAGCAGTTTTGTCGTGCGGGCGGGATTACACAATGAGCAGTTCTTC. Its translation is CASSFVVRAGLHNEQFF. The full variable domain, with the rest looked up from reference TRBV28 and TRBJ2-1, is DVKVTQSSRYLVKRTGEKVFLECVQDMDHENMFWYRQDPGLGLRLIYFSYDVKMKEKGDIPEGYSVSREKKERFSLILESASTNQTSMYLCASSFVVRAGLHNEQFFGPGTRLTVL.